These 18 T cell receptor beta chains were sequenced from one sample in a study of cytomegalovirus exposure and HLA in healthy donors. Here immunoSEQ multiplex PCR was the method, and the copy in TCRdb shows in-frame clones only, minus some. The table includes 150,000 to 200,000 clones, more than 75% detected once. Sequenced input: PBMCs. These receptors came from a man aged 18 to 35 in good health and CMV-seropositive.

DNA for the CDR3: TGCGCCAGCAGCTCCCTGGGGGGGACCTCCTACGAGCAGTACTTC. This encodes CASSSLGGTSYEQYF. The V gene is TRBV5-1, the J gene TRBJ2-7, with 7 nucleotides matching TRBD2. V trimming: 3 bases; J trimming: 0 bases; junction bases outside the gene matches: 6. The CDR3 sequence is 15 residues long. CDR1 and CDR2 from the germline V gene are SGHRS and YFSETQ. Full variable domain (rest looked up from reference TRBV5-1 and TRBJ2-7): KAGVTQTPRYLIKTRGQQVTLSCSPISGHRSVSWYQQTPGQGLQFLFEYFSETQRNKGNFPGRFSGRQFSNSRSEMNVSTLELGDSALYLCASSSLGGTSYEQYFGPGTRLTVT.

This chain connects TRBV5-1 to TRBJ2-5, with D tentatively TRBD2 (5 bases). This CDR3 has 12 residues. Per the germline V gene, CDR1 is SGHRS and CDR2 is YFSETQ. V dropped 1 base and J dropped 4 bases, with 5 bases sitting between them. The chain's CDR3 is CASSLSGETQYF. The CDR3, as DNA: TGCGCCAGCAGCTTGAGCGGAGAGACCCAGTACTTC.

This rearrangement joins TRBV4-3 to TRBJ1-1, with 7 bases that match TRBD1. This CDR3 spans 14 amino acids. Trimming cost V 1 base and J 6 bases; bases outside gene matches: 5. Germline CDR1 LGHNA, CDR2 YSLEER. The CDR3 is CASSQALGQSEAFF. Written as DNA, the CDR3 is TGCGCCAGCAGCCAAGCATTGGGACAGTCTGAAGCTTTCTTT.

V and J are TRBV6-1 and TRBJ2-3; the match to TRBD2 covers 11 bases. Germline V lookup: CDR1 MNHNS, CDR2 SASEGT. V lost 11 bases, J lost 4 bases, and 8 bases stayed unmatched. The CDR3 has 14 amino acids. CDR3 region: CAGTSGRESDTQYF. The CDR3, as DNA: TGTGCCGGGACTAGCGGCAGGGAATCAGATACGCAGTATTTT.

J is TRBJ2-7 and V is TRBV4-3; perhaps TRBD2 as D (7 bases). Trimming took off 2 bases at V and 4 bases at J, with 21 bases between the two ends. The CDR3 has 17 amino acids. Per germline, CDR1 LGHNA and CDR2 YSLEER. The CDR3, as DNA: TGCGCCAGCAGCCAACAATGGGGCGGCGGGGGCACGTACGAGCAGTACTTC. Amino acids: CASSQQWGGGGTYEQYF.

The rearrangement links TRBV7-6 to TRBJ1-4; D call uncertain. Germline V lookup: CDR1 SGHVS, CDR2 FNYEAQ. V was trimmed by 1 base and J by 8 bases, leaving 14 bases between them. The CDR3 is 15 amino acids. CDR3 sequence reads: CASSLVGGIPEKLFF. The CDR3 DNA is TGTGCCAGCAGCTTAGTAGGAGGGATCCCCGAAAAACTGTTTTTT.

This chain joins TRBV13 and TRBJ2-7; 7 bases fit TRBD1. The CDR3 length is 15 residues. From germline, CDR1 is PRHDT and CDR2 FYEKMQ (reference sequence). V lost 6 bases and J lost 0; bases outside the gene matches: 8. This CDR3 reads CASRYSGTASYEQYF. The CDR3 DNA reads as TGTGCCAGCAGATACTCCGGGACAGCCTCCTACGAGCAGTACTTC.

The chain joins TRBV7-8 to TRBJ2-3, with TRBD2 matching 7 bases. Trimming at V came to 2 bases and at J to 0 bases, leaving 5 bases not matched to a gene. CDR3 size: 16 residues. The V gene's germline CDR1 is SGHVS and CDR2 FQNEAQ. Here the CDR3 DNA reads TGTGCCAGCAGCTTAATGGCGGGAGTTAGCACAGATACGCAGTATTTT. This encodes CASSLMAGVSTDTQYF. The full variable domain, in which reference TRBV7-8 and TRBJ2-3 provide the parts outside the CDR3, is GAGVSQSPRYKVAKRGQDVALRCDPISGHVSLFWYQQALGQGPEFLTYFQNEAQLDKSGLPSDRFFAERPEGSVSTLKIQRTQQEDSAVYLCASSLMAGVSTDTQYFGPGTRLTVL.

This rearrangement joins TRBV5-4 to TRBJ2-7, with D tentatively TRBD2 (6 bases). CDR1 and CDR2 from the germline V gene are SGHNT and YYREEE (reference sequence). The CDR3 contains 13 residues. Deletions cut 0 bases from V and 7 bases from J, with 11 bases between. In nucleotides, the CDR3 is TGTGCCAGCAGCTTGGAGAGGAGGGAGGAGCAGTACTTC. Amino acid sequence: CASSLERREEQYF.

The CDR3 here is CASSYPGSYEQYF. In DNA form, the CDR3 reads TGTGCCAGCAGTTATCCCGGGAGCTACGAGCAGTACTTC. The chain is built from TRBV6-5 and TRBJ2-7; TRBD2 might be the D (6 bases). This CDR3 has 13 residues. Per the germline V gene, CDR1 is MNHEY and CDR2 is SVGAGI. V was cut by 3 bases and J by 3 bases, with 9 bases left in between.

This clone was seen once. The genes are TRBV27 and TRBJ2-7, with D tentatively TRBD2 (6 bases). The germline gives CDR1 MNHEY, CDR2 SMNVEV (reference sequence). The ends were cut back, 0 bases at V and 1 base at J, with 7 bases in the middle. The CDR3 totals 14 residues. The CDR3 bases are TGTGCCAGCAGTTTATCCCGGGGGTCCTACGAGCAGTACTTC. Translated, it gives CASSLSRGSYEQYF.

The chain uses TRBV5-1 and TRBJ1-1, with 7 bases matching TRBD1. Germline V CDR1 and CDR2: SGHRS, YFSETQ. V was clipped by 5 bases and J by 2 bases; unmatched bases: 6. This CDR3 is 14 amino acids long. The CDR3 here is CASRTTGFNTEAFF. CDR3 nucleotides: TGCGCCAGCAGGACGACAGGGTTCAACACTGAAGCTTTCTTT.

As regards this clone: Other DNA variants within this sample encode the same CDR3. The chain carries TRBV9 and TRBJ2-3; 11 bases fit TRBD2. The germline V gene encodes CDR1 SGDLS and CDR2 YYNGEE. CDR3 length: 15 amino acids. The ends lost 2 bases at V and 3 bases at J; junction bases unmatched: 2. The CDR3 reads CASSVSGGGTDTQYF. The CDR3 DNA sequence: TGTGCCAGCAGCGTTAGCGGGGGGGGAACAGATACGCAGTATTTT. The variable domain in full, with the rest retrieved from reference TRBV9 and TRBJ2-3, is DSGVTQTPKHLITATGQRVTLRCSPRSGDLSVYWYQQSLDQGLQFLIQYYNGEERAKGNILERFSAQQFPDLHSELNLSSLELGDSALYFCASSVSGGGTDTQYFGPGTRLTVL.

This sequence joins TRBV5-6 and TRBJ2-1; 11 nucleotides agree with TRBD2. The germline V gene encodes CDR1 SGHDT and CDR2 YYEEEE. Trimming took 4 bases from V and 5 from J; bases not matched to a gene: 5. This CDR3 spans 15 amino acids. CDR3 in amino acids: CASSGGTSGHNEQFF. The CDR3 region has the DNA TGTGCCAGCAGCGGGGGGACTAGCGGCCACAATGAGCAGTTCTTC. The full variable domain, completed using reference TRBV5-6 and TRBJ2-1, is DAGVTQSPTHLIKTRGQQVTLRCSPKSGHDTVSWYQQALGQGPQFIFQYYEEEERQRGNFPDRFSGHQFPNYSSELNVNALLLGDSALYLCASSGGTSGHNEQFFGPGTRLTVL.

The chain combines TRBV28 with TRBJ2-3; 10 bases are a match to TRBD2. In germline, CDR1 is MDHEN, CDR2 SYDVKM. There are 15 residues in the CDR3. V was pared by 2 bases and J by 3 bases, with 2 bases of the junction left unmatched. For the CDR3, the DNA is TGTGCCAGCAGTTTAAGCGGGAGGGGAACAGATACGCAGTATTTT. It codes for CASSLSGRGTDTQYF. Supplemented by reference TRBV28 and TRBJ2-3, the full variable domain reads DVKVTQSSRYLVKRTGEKVFLECVQDMDHENMFWYRQDPGLGLRLIYFSYDVKMKEKGDIPEGYSVSREKKERFSLILESASTNQTSMYLCASSLSGRGTDTQYFGPGTRLTVL.

This clone occurred once. The rearrangement uses TRBV9 and TRBJ2-1; 7 bases align to TRBD2. The CDR3 contains 17 residues. Germline V gives CDR1 SGDLS, CDR2 YYNGEE. With 6 bases clipped from V and 0 bases from J, the junction kept 12 bases outside the gene matches. CDR3 DNA sequence: TGTGCCAGCACCAGCCCAGCCGGCGGGAGCTCCTACAATGAGCAGTTCTTC. It encodes CASTSPAGGSSYNEQFF. Full variable domain (remainder filled in from reference TRBV9 and TRBJ2-1): DSGVTQTPKHLITATGQRVTLRCSPRSGDLSVYWYQQSLDQGLQFLIQYYNGEERAKGNILERFSAQQFPDLHSELNLSSLELGDSALYFCASTSPAGGSSYNEQFFGPGTRLTVL.

The genes are TRBV27 and TRBJ2-5; D gene uncertain. The CDR3 spans 13 residues. Germline CDR1 is MNHEY and CDR2 is SMNVEV (reference sequence). The germline V and J ends were trimmed by 2 bases and 5 bases, with 9 bases remaining between them. CDR3 amino acids: CASSLLPRETQYF. In DNA, the CDR3 is TGTGCCAGCAGTTTACTCCCTAGGGAGACCCAGTACTTC.

This clone was recorded only once. The genes are TRBV27 and TRBJ2-1; D might be TRBD2 (5 bases). V lost 9 bases to trimming and J lost 9 bases, with 15 bases between them. This CDR3 is built from 12 residues. The V gene's germline CDR1 is MNHEY and CDR2 SMNVEV (reference sequence). CDR3: CASLASRGEQFF. The DNA of the CDR3 is TGTGCCAGTCTGGCCTCCCGGGGTGAGCAGTTCTTC.